This note documents a single T cell receptor (beta chain) sequence. Authors' methods: The assay estimated nucleated cells by amplifying reference gene primers. The method was immunoSEQ multiplex PCR; TCRdb's version includes in-frame clones alone and lacks a portion of them. The V and J calls and clone size come from that table; D and trimming were worked out from the DNA. The sample includes under 200,000 clones, over 75% of them seen just once. These data originate in a study of blood T cell repertoires in COVID-19. Whole-study context: Both acute and convalescent COVID-19 samples were obtained from the United States, Italy and Spain. The analysed material was cDNA or gDNA that came from T cells, B-cell-depleted T cells, or PBMCs.

Germline CDR1 and CDR2: MNHEY and SVGAGI. V lost 5 bases and J lost 1; bases outside the gene matches: 6. The CDR3 is made up of 15 amino acids. The sample taken for sequencing was peripheral blood. The V gene is TRBV6-5, the J gene TRBJ2-7; TRBD2 agrees at 9 bases. This receptor was identified in a woman aged 80 or older with acute or convalescent COVID-19. DNA for the CDR3: TGTGCCAGCAGTCCAGCGGGAGGCTTTTCCTACGAGCAGTACTTC. Translating gives CASSPAGGFSYEQYF.